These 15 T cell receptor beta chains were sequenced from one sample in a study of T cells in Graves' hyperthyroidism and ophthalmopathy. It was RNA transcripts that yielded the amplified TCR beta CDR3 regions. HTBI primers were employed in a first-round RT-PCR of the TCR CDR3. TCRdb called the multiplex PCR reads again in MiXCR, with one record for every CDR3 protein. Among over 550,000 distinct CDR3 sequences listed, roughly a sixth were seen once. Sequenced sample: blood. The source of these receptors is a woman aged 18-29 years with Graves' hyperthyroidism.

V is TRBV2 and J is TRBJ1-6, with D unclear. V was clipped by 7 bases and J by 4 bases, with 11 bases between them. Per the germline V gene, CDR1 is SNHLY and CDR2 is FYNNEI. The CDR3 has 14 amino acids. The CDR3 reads CASTAGIYNSPLHF. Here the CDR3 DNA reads TGTGCCAGCACAGCGGGGATTTATAATTCACCCCTCCACTTT.

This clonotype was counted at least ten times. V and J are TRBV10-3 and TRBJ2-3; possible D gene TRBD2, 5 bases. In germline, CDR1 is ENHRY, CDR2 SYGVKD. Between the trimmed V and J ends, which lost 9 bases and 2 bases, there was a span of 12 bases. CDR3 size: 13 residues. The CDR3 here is CAISRGLTDTQYF. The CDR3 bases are TGTGCCATTTCAAGAGGGCTCACAGATACGCAGTATTTT.

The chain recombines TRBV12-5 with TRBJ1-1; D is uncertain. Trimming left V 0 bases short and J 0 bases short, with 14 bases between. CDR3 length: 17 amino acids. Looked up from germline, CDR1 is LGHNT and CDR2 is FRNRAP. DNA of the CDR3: TGTGCTAGTGGTTTGGTAGTTGGGTCCCACATGAACACTGAAGCTTTCTTT. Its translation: CASGLVVGSHMNTEAFF.

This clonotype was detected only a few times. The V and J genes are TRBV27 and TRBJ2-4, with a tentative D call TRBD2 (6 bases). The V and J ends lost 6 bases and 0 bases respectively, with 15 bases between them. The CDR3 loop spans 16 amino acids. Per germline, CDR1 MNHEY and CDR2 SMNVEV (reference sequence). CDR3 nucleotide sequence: TGTGCCAGCAGGCGGGAACCGCCTCTAGCCAAAAACATTCAGTACTTC. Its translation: CASRREPPLAKNIQYF.

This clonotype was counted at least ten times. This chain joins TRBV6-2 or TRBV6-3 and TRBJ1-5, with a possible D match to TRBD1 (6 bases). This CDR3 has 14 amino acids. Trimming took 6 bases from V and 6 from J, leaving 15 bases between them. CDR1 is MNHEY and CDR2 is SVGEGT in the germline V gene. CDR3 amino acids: CASSHRVGIQPQHF. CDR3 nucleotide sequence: TGTGCCAGCAGCCACAGGGTAGGAATTCAGCCCCAGCATTTT.

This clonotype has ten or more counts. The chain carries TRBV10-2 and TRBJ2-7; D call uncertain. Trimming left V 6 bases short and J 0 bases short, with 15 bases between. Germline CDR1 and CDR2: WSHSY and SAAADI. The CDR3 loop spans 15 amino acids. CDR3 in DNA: TGCGCCAGCAGGAAGGGCCAAGGAAGCTCCTACGAGCAGTACTTC. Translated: CASRKGQGSSYEQYF.

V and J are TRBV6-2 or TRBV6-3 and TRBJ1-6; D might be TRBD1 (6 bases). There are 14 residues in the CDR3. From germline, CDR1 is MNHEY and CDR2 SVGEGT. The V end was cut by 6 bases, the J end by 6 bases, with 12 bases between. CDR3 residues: CASSPRGSNSPLHF. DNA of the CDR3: TGTGCCAGCAGCCCCAGGGGTTCTAATTCACCCCTCCACTTT.

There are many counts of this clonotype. DNA for the CDR3: TGTGCCAGCTCAACGGGACTAGCGGGTCACAATGAGCAGTTCTTC. Translating it yields CASSTGLAGHNEQFF. The chain couples TRBV18 to TRBJ2-1, with 12 bases fitting TRBD2. This CDR3 is built from 15 residues. CDR1 is KGHSH, CDR2 LQKENI, per germline. J was trimmed by 5 bases and V by 5 bases; bases with no gene match: 4.

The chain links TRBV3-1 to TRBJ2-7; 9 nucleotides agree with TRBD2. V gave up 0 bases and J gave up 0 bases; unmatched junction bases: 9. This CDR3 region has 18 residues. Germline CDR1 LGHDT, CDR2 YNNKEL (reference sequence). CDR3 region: CASSQDRAGGTFSYEQYF. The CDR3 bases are TGTGCCAGCAGCCAAGATCGAGCGGGGGGTACCTTCTCCTACGAGCAGTACTTC.

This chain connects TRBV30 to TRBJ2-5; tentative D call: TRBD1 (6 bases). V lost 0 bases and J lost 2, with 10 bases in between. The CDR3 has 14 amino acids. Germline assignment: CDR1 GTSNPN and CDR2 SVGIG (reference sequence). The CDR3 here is CAWSVSDRQETQYF. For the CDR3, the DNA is TGTGCCTGGAGTGTATCCGACAGGCAAGAGACCCAGTACTTC.

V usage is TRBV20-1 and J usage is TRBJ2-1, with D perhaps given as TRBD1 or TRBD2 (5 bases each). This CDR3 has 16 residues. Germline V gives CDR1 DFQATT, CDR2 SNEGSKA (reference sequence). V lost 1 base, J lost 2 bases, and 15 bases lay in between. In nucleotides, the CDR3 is TGCAGTGCTAGAGGGACTGGGACGTTGACCTACAATGAGCAGTTCTTC. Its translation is CSARGTGTLTYNEQFF.

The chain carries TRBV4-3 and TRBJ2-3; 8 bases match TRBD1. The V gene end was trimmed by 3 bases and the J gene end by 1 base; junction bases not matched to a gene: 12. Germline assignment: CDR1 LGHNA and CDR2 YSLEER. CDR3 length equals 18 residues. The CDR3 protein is CASSQRPGQVGGTDTQYF. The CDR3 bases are TGCGCCAGCAGCCAGAGGCCGGGACAGGTTGGGGGCACAGATACGCAGTATTTT.

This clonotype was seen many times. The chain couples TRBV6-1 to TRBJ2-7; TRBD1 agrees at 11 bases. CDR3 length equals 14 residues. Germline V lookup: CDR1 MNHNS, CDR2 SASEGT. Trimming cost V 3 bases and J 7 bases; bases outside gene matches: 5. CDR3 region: CASSDGQGAKEQYF. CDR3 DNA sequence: TGTGCCAGCAGTGACGGACAGGGGGCGAAGGAGCAGTACTTC.

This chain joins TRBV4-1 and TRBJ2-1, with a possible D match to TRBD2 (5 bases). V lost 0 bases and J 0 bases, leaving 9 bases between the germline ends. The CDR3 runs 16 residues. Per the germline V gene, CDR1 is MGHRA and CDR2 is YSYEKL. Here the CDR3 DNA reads TGCGCCAGCAGCCAAGATGAGGGAAGCTCCTACAATGAGCAGTTCTTC. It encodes CASSQDEGSSYNEQFF.

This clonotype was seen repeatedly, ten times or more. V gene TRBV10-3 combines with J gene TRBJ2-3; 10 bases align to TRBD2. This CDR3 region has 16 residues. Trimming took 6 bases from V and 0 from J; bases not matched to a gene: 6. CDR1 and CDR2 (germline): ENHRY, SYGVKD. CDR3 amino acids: CAIRGYSGRSTDTQYF. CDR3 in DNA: TGTGCCATCAGGGGTTATAGCGGGAGGAGCACAGATACGCAGTATTTT.